The source of this T cell receptor (beta chain) is a study of blood T cells in healthy people across ages. The second PCR ran about 6 to 11 cycles with a sample-barcoded 5' primer and J-beta primers. There were at least 2.5 million CDR3-containing paired-end reads obtained from each sample. From the 5' RACE reads, TCRdb called clonotypes with MiXCR, one entry per CDR3 protein. Of hundreds of thousands of distinct CDR3 sequences detected, around 30% appear once; the ten largest clones hold 15% to 20%. The V end lost 1 base, the J end lost 7 bases, and 13 bases lay between the germline ends. Germline V CDR1 and CDR2: DFQATT, SNEGSKA (reference sequence). The CDR3 totals 13 residues.

The source of this sequence is a woman at least 80 years old in good health. What was sequenced was blood. The chain uses TRBV20-1 and TRBJ1-1; no clear D. CDR3 in amino acids: CSARVPPGGEAFF. In DNA form, the CDR3 reads TGCAGTGCTAGAGTCCCGCCCGGTGGTGAAGCTTTCTTT.